Given below is one T cell receptor (beta chain) in context. This CDR3 spans 16 amino acids. The germline V gene encodes CDR1 SGHRS and CDR2 YFSETQ. After removal of 7 bases from V and 7 bases from J, the junction contained 10 bases not matched to a gene. This specimen comes from a study of shared clonotypes between healthy human individuals. There were no recent acute infections or vaccinations among the donors, who were healthy HIV-negative adults. Deep was the level used in running the assay. This table comes from immunoSEQ multiplex PCR, and its TCRdb copy is limited to in-frame clones, with some not included. This table holds a few million clones, approximately 95% found once.

V is TRBV5-1 and J is TRBJ2-1; 14 bases are shared with TRBD2. The receptor was isolated from a young man in good health. Some clones in this sample may be carry-over from other donors' samples. The sequenced sample consisted of naive CD4+ T cells from PBMCs. Subset reported: CD45RA+ positively selected. This chain's CDR3 is CASGAGTSGSRNEQFF. The CDR3, as DNA: TGCGCCAGCGGCGCCGGGACTAGCGGGAGCAGGAATGAGCAGTTCTTC.